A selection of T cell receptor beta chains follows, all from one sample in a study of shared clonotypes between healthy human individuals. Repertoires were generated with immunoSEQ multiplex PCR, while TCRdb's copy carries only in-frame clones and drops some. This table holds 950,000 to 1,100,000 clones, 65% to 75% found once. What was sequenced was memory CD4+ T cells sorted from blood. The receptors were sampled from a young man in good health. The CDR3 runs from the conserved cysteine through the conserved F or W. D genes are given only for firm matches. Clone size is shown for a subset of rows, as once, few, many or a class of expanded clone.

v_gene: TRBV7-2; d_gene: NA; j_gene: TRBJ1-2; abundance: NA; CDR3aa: CASSFPQGGGYTF; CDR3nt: TGTGCCAGCAGCTTTCCCCAAGGTGGTGGCTACACCTTC
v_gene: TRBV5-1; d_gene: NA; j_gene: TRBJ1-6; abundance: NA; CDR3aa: CASSLAQSASPLHF; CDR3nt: TGCGCCAGCAGCTTGGCACAGTCCGCTTCACCCCTCCACTTT
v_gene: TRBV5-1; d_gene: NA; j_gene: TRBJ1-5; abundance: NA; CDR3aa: CASSLGTEVNQPQHF; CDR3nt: TGCGCCAGCAGCTTGGGTACAGAGGTCAATCAGCCCCAGCATTTT
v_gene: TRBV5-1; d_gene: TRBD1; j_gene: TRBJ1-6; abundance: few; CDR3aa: CASSPSTGRDSPLHF; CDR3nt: TGCGCCAGCAGCCCGTCGACAGGGCGGGATTCACCCCTCCACTTT
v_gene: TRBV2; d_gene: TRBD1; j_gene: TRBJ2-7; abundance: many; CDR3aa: CASSVGTGSSEQYF; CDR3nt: TGTGCCAGCAGTGTGGGGACAGGGTCGTCCGAGCAGTACTTC
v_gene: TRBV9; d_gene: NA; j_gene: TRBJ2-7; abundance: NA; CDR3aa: CASSVDGGFIGEQYF; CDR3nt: TGTGCCAGCAGCGTAGATGGAGGGTTTATCGGCGAGCAGTACTTC
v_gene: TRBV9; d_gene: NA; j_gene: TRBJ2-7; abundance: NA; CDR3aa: CASSPPGTGREQYF; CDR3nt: TGTGCCAGCAGCCCCCCGGGGACTGGACGAGAGCAGTACTTC
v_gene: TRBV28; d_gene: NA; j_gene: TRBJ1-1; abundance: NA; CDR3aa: CASSLLTTEAFF; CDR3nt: TGTGCCAGCAGTTTATTAACCACTGAAGCTTTCTTT
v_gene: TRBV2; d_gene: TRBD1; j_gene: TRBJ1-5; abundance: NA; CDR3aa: CASGGTGSGNQPQHF; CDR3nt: TGTGCCAGCGGAGGGACAGGGTCGGGCAATCAGCCCCAGCATTTT
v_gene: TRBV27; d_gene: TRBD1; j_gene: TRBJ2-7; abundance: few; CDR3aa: CASSTGTGGYEQYF; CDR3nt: TGTGCCAGCAGCACCGGGACAGGGGGTTACGAGCAGTACTTC
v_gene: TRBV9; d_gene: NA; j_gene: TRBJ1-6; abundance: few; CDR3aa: CASSPQSASPWSPLHF; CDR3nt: TGTGCCAGCAGCCCTCAATCCGCATCCCCTTGGTCACCCCTCCACTTT
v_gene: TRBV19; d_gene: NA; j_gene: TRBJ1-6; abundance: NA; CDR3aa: CASSIRTENSPLHF; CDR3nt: TGTGCCAGTAGTATTCGCACAGAGAATTCACCCCTCCACTTT
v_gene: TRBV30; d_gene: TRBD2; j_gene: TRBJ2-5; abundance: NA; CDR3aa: CAWSSDVLTSGGQETQYF; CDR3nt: TGTGCCTGGAGTTCCGACGTTTTGACTAGCGGGGGGCAAGAGACCCAGTACTTC
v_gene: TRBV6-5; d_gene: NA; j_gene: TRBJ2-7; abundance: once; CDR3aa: CASSRQSEQYF; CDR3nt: TGTGCCAGCAGCCGACAATCCGAGCAGTACTTC
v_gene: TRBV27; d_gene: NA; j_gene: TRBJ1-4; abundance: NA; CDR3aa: CASKGSDEKLFF; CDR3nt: TGTGCCAGCAAGGGGTCGGATGAAAAACTGTTTTTT
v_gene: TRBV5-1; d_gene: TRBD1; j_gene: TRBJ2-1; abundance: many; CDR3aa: CASSLAGTGVANEQFF; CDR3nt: TGCGCCAGCAGCTTGGCCGGGACAGGGGTGGCTAATGAGCAGTTCTTC
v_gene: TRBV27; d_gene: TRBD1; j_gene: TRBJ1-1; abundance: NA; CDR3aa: CASKDRALNTEAFF; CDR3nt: TGTGCCAGCAAGGACAGGGCCTTGAACACTGAAGCTTTCTTT
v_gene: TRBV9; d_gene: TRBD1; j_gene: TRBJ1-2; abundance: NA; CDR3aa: CASSGLDRGHGYTF; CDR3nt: TGTGCCAGCAGCGGCTTGGACAGGGGGCATGGCTACACCTTC
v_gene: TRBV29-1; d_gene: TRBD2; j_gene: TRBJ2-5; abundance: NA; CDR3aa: CSVSRGGRETQYF; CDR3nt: TGCAGCGTGTCTCGGGGGGGCCGGGAGACCCAGTACTTC
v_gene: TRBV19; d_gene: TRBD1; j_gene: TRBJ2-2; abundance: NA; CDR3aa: CASTIGDRGGGELFF; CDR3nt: TGTGCCAGTACCATAGGGGACAGGGGAGGCGGGGAGCTGTTTTTT
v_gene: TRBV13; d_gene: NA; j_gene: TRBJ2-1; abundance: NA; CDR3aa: CALPLRNLSYNEQFF; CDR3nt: TGTGCCCTTCCCCTGCGCAACCTCTCCTACAATGAGCAGTTCTTC
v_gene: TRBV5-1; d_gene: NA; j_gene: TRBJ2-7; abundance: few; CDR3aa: CASSVTSSYEQYF; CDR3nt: TGCGCCAGCAGCGTGACATCTTCCTACGAGCAGTACTTC
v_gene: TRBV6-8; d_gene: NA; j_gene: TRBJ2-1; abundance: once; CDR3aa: CASILDPDEQFF; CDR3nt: TGTGCCAGCATCCTCGACCCAGATGAGCAGTTCTTC
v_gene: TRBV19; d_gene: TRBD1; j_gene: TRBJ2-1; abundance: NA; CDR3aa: CASDSGTGIYNEQFF; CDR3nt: TGTGCCAGTGACTCCGGGACAGGGATCTACAATGAGCAGTTCTTC
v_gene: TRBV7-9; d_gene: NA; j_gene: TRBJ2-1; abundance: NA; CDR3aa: CASSVTGYTYNEQFF; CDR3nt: TGTGCCAGCAGCGTCACAGGGTATACCTACAATGAGCAGTTCTTC
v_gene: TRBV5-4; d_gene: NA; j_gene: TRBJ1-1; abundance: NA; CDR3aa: CARSNQGQKNTEAFF; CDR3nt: TGTGCCAGAAGCAACCAGGGGCAGAAAAACACTGAAGCTTTCTTT
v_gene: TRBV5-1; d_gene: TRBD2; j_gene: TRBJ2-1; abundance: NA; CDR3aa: CASRGTSGSTEQFF; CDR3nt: TGCGCCAGCAGAGGGACTAGCGGGAGTACTGAGCAGTTCTTC
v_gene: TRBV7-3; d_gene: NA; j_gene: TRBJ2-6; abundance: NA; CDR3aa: CASSLGGSGANVLTF; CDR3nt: TGTGCCAGCAGCTTAGGAGGCTCTGGGGCCAACGTCCTGACTTTC
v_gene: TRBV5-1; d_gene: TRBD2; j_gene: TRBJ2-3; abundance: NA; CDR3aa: CASSLSGGGDTQYF; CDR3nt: TGCGCCAGCAGCCTCAGCGGGGGTGGGGATACGCAGTATTTT
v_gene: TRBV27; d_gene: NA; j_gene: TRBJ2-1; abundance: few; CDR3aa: CASSLGLEGSLQNNEQFF; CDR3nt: TGTGCCAGCAGTTTAGGATTGGAGGGTAGCTTGCAAAACAATGAGCAGTTCTTC
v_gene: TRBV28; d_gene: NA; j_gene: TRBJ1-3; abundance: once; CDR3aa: CASRGGGTGNTIYF; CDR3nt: TGTGCCAGCAGGGGAGGGGGAACTGGAAACACCATATATTTT
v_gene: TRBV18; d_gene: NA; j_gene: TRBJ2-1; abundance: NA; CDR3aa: CASSPFEPYTSYNEQFF; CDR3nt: TGTGCCAGCTCACCATTCGAACCGTACACCTCCTACAATGAGCAGTTCTTC
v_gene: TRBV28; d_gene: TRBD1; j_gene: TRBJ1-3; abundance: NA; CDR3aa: CASSSGTAGNTIYF; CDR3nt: TGTGCCAGCAGTTCTGGGACAGCTGGAAACACCATATATTTT
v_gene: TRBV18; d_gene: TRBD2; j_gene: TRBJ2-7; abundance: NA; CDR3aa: CASSPQSGGSPYEQYF; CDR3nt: TGTGCCAGCTCACCACAATCGGGGGGGTCCCCCTACGAGCAGTACTTC
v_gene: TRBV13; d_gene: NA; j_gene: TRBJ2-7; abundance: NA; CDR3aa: CASSLNQKTYEQYF; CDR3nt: TGTGCCAGCAGCTTAAACCAGAAAACCTACGAGCAGTACTTC
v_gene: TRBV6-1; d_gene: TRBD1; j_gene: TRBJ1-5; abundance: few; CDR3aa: CASSDMGTANQPQHF; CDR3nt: TGTGCCAGCAGTGATATGGGGACAGCCAATCAGCCCCAGCATTTT
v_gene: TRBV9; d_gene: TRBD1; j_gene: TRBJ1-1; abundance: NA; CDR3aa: CASSPRDRTNTEAFF; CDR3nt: TGTGCCAGCAGCCCTCGGGACAGGACGAACACTGAAGCTTTCTTT
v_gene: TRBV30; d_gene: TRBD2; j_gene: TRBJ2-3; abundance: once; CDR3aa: CAWSGTSGVTDTQYF; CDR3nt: TGTGCCTGGAGTGGGACTAGCGGGGTCACAGATACGCAGTATTTT
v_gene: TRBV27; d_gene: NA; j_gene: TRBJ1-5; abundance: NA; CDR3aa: CASSPVYDWTGTINQPQHF; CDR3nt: TGTGCCAGCAGTCCAGTATACGATTGGACTGGTACGATCAATCAGCCCCAGCATTTT
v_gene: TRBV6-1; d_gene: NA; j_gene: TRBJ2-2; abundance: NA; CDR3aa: CASSAGQSNTGELFF; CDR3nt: TGTGCCAGCAGTGCGGGACAATCGAACACCGGGGAGCTGTTTTTT
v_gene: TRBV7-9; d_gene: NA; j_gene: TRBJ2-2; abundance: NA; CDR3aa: CASKQANTGELFF; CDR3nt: TGTGCCAGCAAGCAAGCGAACACCGGGGAGCTGTTTTTT
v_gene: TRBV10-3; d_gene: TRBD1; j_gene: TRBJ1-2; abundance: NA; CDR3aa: CAIRDTGEGYTF; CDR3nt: TGTGCCATCAGGGACACAGGGGAAGGCTACACCTTC
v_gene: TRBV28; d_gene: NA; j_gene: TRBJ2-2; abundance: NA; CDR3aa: CASSLAQNTGELFF; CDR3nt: TGTGCCAGCAGTTTAGCTCAGAACACCGGGGAGCTGTTTTTT
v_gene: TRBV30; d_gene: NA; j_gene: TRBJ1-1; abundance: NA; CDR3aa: CAWRVGGRTEAFF; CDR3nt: TGTGCCTGGAGAGTCGGGGGGCGGACTGAAGCTTTCTTT
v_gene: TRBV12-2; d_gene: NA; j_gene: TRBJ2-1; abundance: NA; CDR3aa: CASRLGRDSGTNEQFF; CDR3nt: TGTGCAAGTCGCTTAGGCCGGGACTCGGGGACCAATGAGCAGTTCTTC